The 11 T cell receptor beta chains below come from one sample, sequenced in a study of shared clonotypes between healthy human individuals. Generated by immunoSEQ multiplex PCR, the TCRdb table keeps only in-frame clones and is missing some. The top ten clones hold under 0.15% of a sample with roughly 2.6 million clones, over 85% of them seen once. The sample consisted of naive CD4+ T cells sorted from blood. As to subset: CD45RA+ positively selected. Receptor source: a young man in good health.

The chain links TRBV10-3 to TRBJ2-7, with 12 bases identical to TRBD2. This CDR3 region has 16 residues. The V gene end was trimmed by 0 bases and the J gene end by 7 bases; junction bases not matched to a gene: 7. Germline CDR1 is ENHRY and CDR2 is SYGVKD. The CDR3 spells CAISESGTSGSREQYF. The CDR3 nucleotides are TGTGCCATCAGTGAGTCGGGGACTAGCGGGTCTAGGGAGCAGTACTTC.

This chain joins TRBV27 and TRBJ2-2, with D maybe TRBD1 (6 bases). With 7 bases removed from V and 4 bases from J, the gap between germline ends came to 19 bases. Germline V gene lookup returns CDR1 MNHEY and CDR2 SMNVEV (reference sequence). The CDR3 covers 16 residues. CDR3 in DNA: TGTGCCAGCACATTAAACCTGGGACACCGCACCGGGGAGCTGTTTTTT. This gives the protein CASTLNLGHRTGELFF.

The chain combines TRBV5-6 with TRBJ2-1, with 8 positions matching TRBD2. CDR3 length: 16 residues. CDR1 is SGHDT, CDR2 YYEEEE, per germline. V dropped 3 bases and J dropped 10; count of bases not matched to a gene: 15. CDR3 sequence: CASSWPQGTRAEEQFF. The CDR3 DNA follows: TGTGCCAGCAGCTGGCCTCAGGGGACTAGGGCCGAAGAGCAGTTCTTC.

The chain employs TRBV6-4 and TRBJ2-3, with 11 bases fitting TRBD2. The J segment lost 3 bases and the V segment lost 3 bases, leaving 5 bases of the junction unmatched. Germline V gene lookup returns CDR1 MRHNA and CDR2 SNTAGT. This CDR3 has 16 amino acids. The CDR3 sequence is CASSEGTSGITDTQYF. The CDR3 bases are TGTGCCAGCAGTGAAGGGACTAGCGGTATTACAGATACGCAGTATTTT.

The J gene is TRBJ2-3, the V gene TRBV6-7; D is unclear. TRBV6-7 is assigned to the ORF class and has an uncertain function. Trimming removed 7 bases from V and 4 bases from J, with 15 bases in between. This CDR3 spans 14 amino acids. The CDR3 coding sequence is TGTGCCAGCAAGCTAGGGAAAGGCGCAGATACGCAGTATTTT. Encoded protein: CASKLGKGADTQYF.

To note about this clone: Additional DNA sequences in this sample encode the identical CDR3. The CDR3 region is CAWTGAYEQYF. The CDR3 DNA follows: TGTGCCTGGACAGGGGCCTACGAGCAGTACTTC. The V call is TRBV30, the J call TRBJ2-7; perhaps TRBD1 as D (6 bases). CDR3 length: 11 residues. Germline V gene lookup returns CDR1 GTSNPN and CDR2 SVGIG (reference sequence). Trimming took 4 bases from V and 2 from J, leaving 6 bases between them. Looking up the rest from reference TRBV30 and TRBJ2-7 gives the full variable domain: SQTIHQWPATLVQPVGSPLSLECTVEGTSNPNLYWYRQAAGRGLQLLFYSVGIGQISSEVPQNLSASRPQDRQFILSSKKLLLSDSGFYLCAWTGAYEQYFGPGTRLTVT.

On this clone: In the same sample, other DNA sequences code for this CDR3. The chain uses TRBV7-2 and TRBJ2-3; 8 bases map to TRBD2. The CDR3 spans 15 residues. Germline V gene data show CDR1 as SGHTA and CDR2 as FQGNSA. V lost 2 bases and J lost 1; bases outside the gene matches: 2. In nucleotides, the CDR3 is TGTGCCAGCAGCTTACGGCGGGGGGGCACAGATACGCAGTATTTT. This translates into CASSLRRGGTDTQYF.

This chain joins TRBV4-1 and TRBJ2-7; 11 nucleotides align to TRBD2. Trimming cost V 4 bases and J 4 bases; bases outside gene matches: 9. Germline CDR1 reads MGHRA; CDR2 reads YSYEKL. CDR3 size: 16 residues. CDR3 in amino acids: CASSPGLAGLLYEQYF. In DNA, the CDR3 is TGCGCCAGCAGCCCAGGACTAGCGGGCCTCTTATACGAGCAGTACTTC.

The chain employs TRBV6-1 and TRBJ1-4; D not certain. The V end lost 4 bases, the J end lost 8 bases, and 8 bases lay between the germline ends. Germline loops: CDR1 MNHNS, CDR2 SASEGT. The CDR3 runs to 12 residues. The CDR3 spells CASSAYTEKLFF. DNA of the CDR3: TGTGCCAGCAGTGCTTATACCGAAAAACTGTTTTTT.

Concerning this clone itself: At one of its ends the junction is not consistent with the germline gene, which may arise from a read error. This chain links TRBV5-4 with TRBJ2-3; perhaps TRBD2 as D (6 bases). The CDR3 covers 15 residues. Germline loops: CDR1 SGHNT, CDR2 YYREEE (reference sequence). The CDR3 bases are TGTGCCAGCACCTTGGAGGGGACCTCCACAGATACGCAGTATTTT. It specifies CASTLEGTSTDTQYF.

About this clone itself: The same CDR3 can be traced to other DNA sequences in this sample. The chain's CDR3 is CAISEPQETQYF. The CDR3 nucleotides read TGTGCCATCAGTGAGCCGCAAGAGACCCAGTACTTC. The chain has TRBV10-3 and TRBJ2-5; D not resolved. The ends were cut back, 2 bases at V and 2 bases at J, with 3 bases in the middle. The CDR3 spans 12 residues. The germline gives CDR1 ENHRY, CDR2 SYGVKD.